This is a list of T cell receptor beta chains from one sample in a study of cytomegalovirus exposure and HLA in healthy donors. Profiled with immunoSEQ multiplex PCR; TCRdb holds only in-frame clones, not every one. The sample holds roughly 82,000 clones, around 76% seen once. The source material was PBMCs. These receptors all stem from a woman between 45 and 60 years old in good health and CMV-seropositive. Each CDR3 is given with its conserved first and last residue. The D gene is left open where the match is weak. Only part of the rows carry a size: once, few, many, or a class if the clone is expanded.

>TRBJ2-5|TRBD2|-|TRBV30
TGTGCCTGGAGTGGGGGACTAGCGGGAGTACACTATCAAGAGACCCAGTACTTC
CAWSGGLAGVHYQETQYF
>TRBJ1-2|TRBD1|-|TRBV30
TGTGCCTGGAGTGACAGGGGATCCCATGGCTACACCTTC
CAWSDRGSHGYTF
>TRBJ2-7|-|-|TRBV9
TGTGCCAGCAGCGTAGCTACAGGAAGCACCTACGAGCAGTACTTC
CASSVATGSTYEQYF
>TRBJ2-4|-|-|TRBV28
TGTGCCAGCAGTTTATCCGGGACGAGGGGGAGCATTCAGTACTTC
CASSLSGTRGSIQYF
>TRBJ1-1|-|few|TRBV7-2
TGTGCCAGCAGCCGTCGAACGAGGGAGGGGGCTTTCTTT
CASSRRTREGAFF
>TRBJ2-1|TRBD2|-|TRBV11-2
TGTGCCAGCAGACGCGCCCTAGCGGGAAATTTAAATGAGCAGTTCTTC
CASRRALAGNLNEQFF
>TRBJ1-5|TRBD1|few|TRBV6-5
TGTGCCAGCAGCCGGGACAGATACCAGCCCCAGCATTTT
CASSRDRYQPQHF
>TRBJ1-1|-|-|TRBV2
TGTGCCAGCAGTACCCTTACCGGGACATACACTGAAGCTTTCTTT
CASSTLTGTYTEAFF
>TRBJ1-1|TRBD1|-|TRBV18
TGTGCCAGCTCACCCCCGGGACAGGGACCGAACACTGAAGCTTTCTTT
CASSPPGQGPNTEAFF
>TRBJ2-1|-|-|TRBV29-1
TGCAGCGTTGAAGTGGGCGGGATAGAGCAGTTCTTC
CSVEVGGIEQFF
>TRBJ2-7|-|few|TRBV29-1
TGCAGCGTTATTTCAGAGACGGGCGAGCAGTACTTC
CSVISETGEQYF
>TRBJ2-5|-|-|TRBV11-2
TGTGCCAGCAGCCCGGAGGCCGGGCTAGAGACCCAGTACTTC
CASSPEAGLETQYF
>TRBJ2-7|TRBD2|-|TRBV5-4
TGTGCCAGCAGCCCAGCGGGAGCTTACGAGCAGTACTTC
CASSPAGAYEQYF
>TRBJ2-4|TRBD2|-|TRBV7-9
TGTGCCAGCAGCTTAGCGGGAGGGACTGCAAACATTCAGTACTTC
CASSLAGGTANIQYF
>TRBJ2-5|-|once|TRBV20-1
TGCAGTGCTAGTATAGAGACCCAGTACTTC
CSASIETQYF
>TRBJ2-3|-|few|TRBV9
TGTGCCAGCAGCAAGACTGGTTCTAGCACAGATACGCAGTATTTT
CASSKTGSSTDTQYF
>TRBJ2-3|TRBD2|-|TRBV6-5
TGTGCCAGCAGCATTAGCGGGAGCGCAGATACGCAGTATTTT
CASSISGSADTQYF
>TRBJ2-5|-|-|TRBV2
TGTGCCAGCAGTGCGGGTCACCAAGAGACCCAGTACTTC
CASSAGHQETQYF
>TRBJ1-5|-|-|TRBV10-3
TGTGCCACCAGACAGGTCCTAGATCAGCCCCAGCATTTT
CATRQVLDQPQHF
>TRBJ2-5|-|-|TRBV6-5
TGTGCCAGCAGGCCCGGTTGGGCCCAAGAGACCCAGTACTTC
CASRPGWAQETQYF
>TRBJ2-5|TRBD2|-|TRBV7-2
TGTGCCAGCAGCCCTCTGACTAGCGGGAGAATAGAGACCCAGTACTTC
CASSPLTSGRIETQYF
>TRBJ1-5|-|-|TRBV6-1
TGTGCCAGCAGTGAAACGGGGAATCAGCCCCAGCATTTT
CASSETGNQPQHF
>TRBJ2-7|-|-|TRBV28
TGTGCCAGCAGCAGGCCAGTTCCTTACGAGCAGTACTTC
CASSRPVPYEQYF
>TRBJ2-7|TRBD1|few|TRBV14
TGTGCCAGCAGACTGACAGGGACGTACGAGCAGTACTTC
CASRLTGTYEQYF
>TRBJ1-1|-|-|TRBV7-9
TGTGCCAGCAGCTTGTCCCAGGGCTATGAAGCTTTCTTT
CASSLSQGYEAFF
>TRBJ2-2|TRBD2|-|TRBV5-4
TGTGCCAGCAGCACTGGACTAGCGGGAGGGGTCGGGGAGCTGTTTTTT
CASSTGLAGGVGELFF
>TRBJ1-1|-|-|TRBV6-4
TGTGCCAGCAGTGAGGCGGCAAGGAGGAACACTGAAGCTTTCTTT
CASSEAARRNTEAFF
>TRBJ2-2|-|-|TRBV5-1
TGCGCCAGCAGCTTTCCTGGGGAGCTGTTTTTT
CASSFPGELFF
>TRBJ2-7|TRBD2|once|TRBV11-2
TGTGCCAGCAGCAAAAGAACGCTGGGGGGGATACGGTCCTACGAGCAGTACTTC
CASSKRTLGGIRSYEQYF
>TRBJ1-5|TRBD1|-|TRBV5-4
TGTGCCAGCAGTCCCGGGACAGGGGGCAATCAGCCCCAGCATTTT
CASSPGTGGNQPQHF
>TRBJ1-6|-|-|TRBV25-1
TGTGCCAGCAGGCTGGGGGGGCCCTGGAGCTCCTATAATTCACCCCTCCACTTT
CASRLGGPWSSYNSPLHF
>TRBJ1-1|-|-|TRBV15
TGTGCCACCAGCAGAGAGGGTGCAGGGGAAGCTTTCTTT
CATSREGAGEAFF
>TRBJ2-4|-|few|TRBV19
TGTGCCAGTAGTATTAGGAGGGGAATAGCCAAAAACATTCAGTACTTC
CASSIRRGIAKNIQYF
>TRBJ2-7|TRBD2|-|TRBV9
TGTGCCAGCGGACCCGGGGGGGGACTTCTAGGCGAGCAGTACTTC
CASGPGGGLLGEQYF
>TRBJ2-1|-|-|TRBV7-3
TGTGCCAGCAGCCCTATGGGGAGTCATGAGCAGTTCTTC
CASSPMGSHEQFF
>TRBJ2-7|TRBD1|-|TRBV6-5
TGTGCCAGCAGAAGCCCGGGACAGAGCTCCTACGAGCAGTACTTC
CASRSPGQSSYEQYF
>TRBJ2-7|-|once|TRBV27
TGTGCCAGCAGAACCACACCGTACGAGCAGTACTTC
CASRTTPYEQYF
>TRBJ2-4|TRBD2|-|TRBV6-1
TGTGCCAGCAGACCCGGGACTAGCGGGAGTAACATTCAGTACTTC
CASRPGTSGSNIQYF
>TRBJ2-7|-|-|TRBV5-6
TGTGCCAGCAGCCTGGACTGGACACCCGGGGAGCAGTACTTC
CASSLDWTPGEQYF
>TRBJ1-6|-|-|TRBV6-5
TGTGCCAGCAGTTACTCGACAGTAAATTCACCCCTCCACTTT
CASSYSTVNSPLHF
>TRBJ2-5|-|-|TRBV4-1
TGCGCCAGCAGCCAACCGGGTCAAGAGACCCAGTACTTC
CASSQPGQETQYF
>TRBJ2-5|-|-|TRBV9
TGTGCCAGCAGCGCCGGACAAGACCAAGAGACCCAGTACTTC
CASSAGQDQETQYF